This is a list of T cell receptor beta chains from one sample in a study of early T cells in non-severe SARS-CoV-2 infection. TCRdb used MiXCR to reprocess the 5' RACE reads, holding one entry per CDR3 protein. The sample carries 35,000 to 50,000 distinct CDR3 sequences, 6.1% recorded once. Sequencing was done on a sample of whole blood. These receptors were obtained from an adult who was a healthcare worker with PCR-confirmed SARS-CoV-2 infection or an uninfected control (not recorded which). Each CDR3 is given with its conserved first and last residue. D genes are given only for firm matches. Clone size is not always given. Where it is, it says once, few, many or a class for expanded clones.

V gene	clone size	J gene	D gene	CDR3 DNA	CDR3 protein
TRBV11-2	many	TRBJ2-5	TRBD2	TGTGCCAGCAGAAACCTAGCGGGGGGATTGAAGACCCAGTACTTC	CASRNLAGGLKTQYF
TRBV7-6	few	TRBJ2-3	TRBD2	TGTGCCAGCAGCCAAGGGACTAGCGGGGGGGCTTTCTATGCAGATACGCAGTATTTT	CASSQGTSGGAFYADTQYF
TRBV28	.	TRBJ1-1	.	TGTGCCAGCAGTTTGCAGTTTGGGGGAACGAACACTGAAGCTTTCTTT	CASSLQFGGTNTEAFF
TRBV28	.	TRBJ2-7	TRBD1	TGTGCCACCCAGATCCCCGACAGGGGGCACGAGCAGTACTTC	CATQIPDRGHEQYF
TRBV19	many	TRBJ1-5	TRBD1	TGTGCCAGTAGTACTGGACAGGGGAGGTTCACACCCCAGCATTTT	CASSTGQGRFTPQHF
TRBV20-1	many	TRBJ1-1	TRBD1	TGCAGTGCAGCCGGGACAGGGATTTTTAAGGACACTGAAGCTTTCTTT	CSAAGTGIFKDTEAFF
TRBV7-2	few	TRBJ2-7	.	TGTGCCAGCAGCCGCCGGACGGACTACGAGCAGTACTTC	CASSRRTDYEQYF
TRBV7-9	many	TRBJ1-5	.	TGTGCCAGCAGCTTATCGACCAGCAATCAGCCCCAGCATTTT	CASSLSTSNQPQHF
TRBV20-1	.	TRBJ2-1	TRBD1	TGCAGTGCTAGACCCGGGGACAGCTCCTACAATGAGCAGTTCTTC	CSARPGDSSYNEQFF
TRBV13	many	TRBJ2-4	TRBD1	TGTGCCAGCAGCTTAATCCCCCGGACAGGGAATAAAAACATTCAGTACTTC	CASSLIPRTGNKNIQYF
TRBV6-1	few	TRBJ1-4	.	TGTGCCAGCAGTGATCAGGGACGGGAAAAACTGTTTTTT	CASSDQGREKLFF
TRBV18	.	TRBJ1-4	.	TGTGCCAGCTCACTATACAGACTCGAAACTAATGAAAAACTGTTTTTT	CASSLYRLETNEKLFF
TRBV6-6	many	TRBJ2-7	.	TGTGCCACCTCGAATACAGGACGTTATTCCTACGAGCAGTACTTC	CATSNTGRYSYEQYF
TRBV6-2/TRBV6-3	few	TRBJ2-1	.	TGTGCCAGCACCTTGACAACGAGCTCCTACAATGAGCAGTTCTTC	CASTLTTSSYNEQFF
TRBV28	.	TRBJ2-7	TRBD1	TGTGCCAGCAGTAGGGGATGGACAGGGGGCTTTCGCGAGCAGTACTTC	CASSRGWTGGFREQYF
TRBV3-1	many	TRBJ1-6	.	TGTGCCAGCAGCCAAGTCCGGGGCTCCTATAATTCACCCCTCCACTTT	CASSQVRGSYNSPLHF
TRBV12-3/TRBV12-4	.	TRBJ1-1	.	TGTGCCAGCAGTTTAGGGGGGGCTACCGACACTGAAGCTTTCTTT	CASSLGGATDTEAFF
TRBV7-6	many	TRBJ2-3	TRBD2	TGTGCCAGCAGCTTAGGACTAGCGGGGGACCGGGCGCCAACAGATACGCAGTATTTT	CASSLGLAGDRAPTDTQYF
TRBV11-2	many	TRBJ2-3	TRBD1	TGTGCCAGCAGCCGAGGGACAGCTCGTAGCACAGATACGCAGTATTTT	CASSRGTARSTDTQYF
TRBV6-1	many	TRBJ2-3	.	TGTGCCAGCAGTTATCCGGGACTTTCCACAGATACGCAGTATTTT	CASSYPGLSTDTQYF
TRBV5-6	many	TRBJ2-5	.	TGTGCCAGCAGCTTGTGGGGCGGGAAGACCCAGTACTTC	CASSLWGGKTQYF
TRBV24-1	many	TRBJ2-1	TRBD2	TGTGCCACCAGTGAACCCCCGGGACTAGCGGGTCATGAGCAGTTCTTC	CATSEPPGLAGHEQFF
TRBV20-1	few	TRBJ2-2	.	TGCAGTGCTAGAGACGGGGGAACCGGGGAGCTGTTTTTT	CSARDGGTGELFF
TRBV4-1	many	TRBJ2-5	.	TGCGCCAGCAGCCAAGATGGCGGGACAAGGAAGACCCAGTACTTC	CASSQDGGTRKTQYF
TRBV29-1	few	TRBJ1-1	.	TGCAGCGTTGCCCCAGCTGGGAACACTGAAGCTTTCTTT	CSVAPAGNTEAFF
TRBV20-1	few	TRBJ2-3	TRBD2	TGCAGTGCGAAGGGGACTAGTCAGTCAGATACGCAGTATTTT	CSAKGTSQSDTQYF
TRBV7-6	many	TRBJ2-1	.	TGTGCCAGCAGCTTAGAAGGCGGGGAGTACAATGAGCAGTTCTTC	CASSLEGGEYNEQFF
TRBV15	many	TRBJ2-7	.	TGTGCCACCAGCAGAGACCCTTCTAGTGCTGGTTTCTACGAGCAGTACTTC	CATSRDPSSAGFYEQYF
TRBV5-1	.	TRBJ2-7	TRBD2	TGCGCCAGCAGCTTCTCGGGCGGGGGAGCCTACGAGCAGTACTTC	CASSFSGGGAYEQYF
TRBV25-1	few	TRBJ2-5	.	TGTGCCAGCAGGTGGGACGGCTCTGAAGAGACCCAGTACTTC	CASRWDGSEETQYF
TRBV12-3/TRBV12-4	many	TRBJ1-4	TRBD1	TGTGCCAGCAGTCCGTGGCGGACAGGGGGAACTAATGAAAAACTGTTTTTT	CASSPWRTGGTNEKLFF
TRBV28	few	TRBJ2-7	.	TGTGCCAGCAGTGCCCCTACGAGAGTAACCTACGAGCAGTACTTC	CASSAPTRVTYEQYF
TRBV20-1	.	TRBJ2-3	.	TGCAGTGCTAGAGGCCCTGGAGGGCACCCGGGAGATACGCAGTATTTT	CSARGPGGHPGDTQYF
TRBV4-1	.	TRBJ1-1	.	TGCGCCAGCAGCCAAGATGGGGGCTCGAACACTGAAGCTTTCTTT	CASSQDGGSNTEAFF
TRBV20-1	many	TRBJ2-5	.	TGCAGTGCTAAAAGGGGCACAGAGACCCAGTACTTC	CSAKRGTETQYF
TRBV6-5	few	TRBJ2-3	TRBD2	TGTGCCAGCAGTTACGACCCTAGCGGGGGGCAAACTAGCACAGATACGCAGTATTTT	CASSYDPSGGQTSTDTQYF
TRBV10-3	.	TRBJ2-2	.	TGTGCCATCAGTGAGAGGAGGTACACCGGGGAGCTGTTTTTT	CAISERRYTGELFF
TRBV6-5	few	TRBJ2-3	TRBD2	TGTGCCAGCTCAACACCATTTAGCGGGGCCACAGATACGCAGTATTTT	CASSTPFSGATDTQYF
TRBV4-1	many	TRBJ2-7	TRBD1	TGCGCCAGCAGTCCAAATGCAGGGGGTAGCTACGAGCAGTACTTC	CASSPNAGGSYEQYF
TRBV28	many	TRBJ2-7	TRBD2	TGTGCCAGCAGTAAGGGACTAGCGTACGAGCAGTACTTC	CASSKGLAYEQYF
TRBV3-1	many	TRBJ2-2	TRBD2	TGTGCCAGCAGCCAAGGCGGGGGGAAGAACACCGGGGAGCTGTTTTTT	CASSQGGGKNTGELFF
TRBV27	medium-sized	TRBJ2-3	.	TGTGCCAGCAGTTCCCGGTCTGGGGGAGATACGCAGTATTTT	CASSSRSGGDTQYF
TRBV20-1	few	TRBJ2-3	.	TGCAGTGCTAGGAAGACGACACGAGATACGCAGTATTTT	CSARKTTRDTQYF
TRBV6-6	many	TRBJ1-1	TRBD1	TGTGCCAGCAGTTACGGATACAGGGGGCGAGGGATGAACACTGAAGCTTTCTTT	CASSYGYRGRGMNTEAFF
TRBV11-2	many	TRBJ1-1	.	TGTGCCAGCAGCTTAGGGGCCTCGGGCACTGAAGCTTTCTTT	CASSLGASGTEAFF
TRBV10-2	many	TRBJ2-2	TRBD2	TGCGCCACCCACCCGACTAGCGGGGGGTTGTCGAACACCGGGGAGCTGTTTTTT	CATHPTSGGLSNTGELFF
TRBV5-4	.	TRBJ2-3	.	TGTGCCAGCACCTCCTGGCCGGGGGCCGGCACAGATACGCAGTATTTT	CASTSWPGAGTDTQYF
TRBV11-2	many	TRBJ1-4	TRBD1	TGTGCCAGCAGCCCACGGGACAGTAATGAAAAACTGTTTTTT	CASSPRDSNEKLFF
TRBV6-2/TRBV6-3	.	TRBJ1-1	.	TGTGCCAGCAGACGAGATCAGGGAGCGAACACTGAAGCTTTCTTT	CASRRDQGANTEAFF
TRBV12-3/TRBV12-4	many	TRBJ1-1	.	TGTGCCAGCAGTTTGACGCGGCCTGAAGCTTTCTTT	CASSLTRPEAFF
TRBV5-1	few	TRBJ2-7	TRBD1	TGCGCCAGCAGCAAAGGACAGGACCCCTACGAGCAGTACTTC	CASSKGQDPYEQYF
TRBV18	few	TRBJ2-3	.	TGTGCCAGCTCAGAAGACAGGAGCACAGATACGCAGTATTTT	CASSEDRSTDTQYF
TRBV5-6	many	TRBJ1-6	.	TGTGCCAGCAGCTTGGGCCCGGCCGGGGACTTCCACTTT	CASSLGPAGDFHF
TRBV28	few	TRBJ2-7	.	TGTGCCAGCAGTTACGACAGCTACTCCTACGAGCAGTACTTC	CASSYDSYSYEQYF
TRBV5-1	few	TRBJ2-7	TRBD1	TGCGCCAGCAGCGTGGGACAGGGACCCCACGAGCAGTACTTC	CASSVGQGPHEQYF
TRBV5-1	few	TRBJ1-1	.	TGCGCCAGCAGCACCGCCGCGGCCACTGAAGCTTTCTTT	CASSTAAATEAFF